This T cell receptor (beta chain) emerged from a study of T cells in Graves' hyperthyroidism and ophthalmopathy. Researchers amplified the TCR beta CDR3 regions from RNA transcripts. The HTBI set primed first-round TCR CDR3 RT-PCR. A single record per CDR3 protein comes from TCRdb applying MiXCR to the multiplex PCR reads. The repertoire holds roughly 500,000 distinct CDR3 sequences, 46% seen once, with about two fifths in the top ten. The CDR3 has 15 residues. V trimming: 6 bases; J trimming: 3 bases; junction bases outside the gene matches: 9. Germline V gives CDR1 ENHRY, CDR2 SYGVKD. This clonotype was counted many times.

This receptor was obtained from an adult woman with Graves' disease, either hyperthyroidism or ophthalmopathy (not recorded which). The sequenced sample was peripheral blood or thyroid tissue (not recorded which). This chain connects TRBV10-3 to TRBJ2-7; 9 bases align to TRBD1. CDR3 in DNA: TGTGCCATCAGGTCGGACAGGGGAAGGGTCTACGAGCAGTACTTC. Amino acids: CAIRSDRGRVYEQYF.